These T cell receptor beta chains were read from a single sample in a study of T cell repertoires in cytomegalovirus infection. TCRdb passed the reads through MiXCR, listing each CDR3 protein once. The table includes 200,000 to 300,000 distinct CDR3 sequences, approximately 13% detected once. Source material: PBMCs. The receptors shown here come from a human donor in good health (CMV status not recorded). Some clones in this sample may be carry-over from other donors' samples. CDR3s include the opening cysteine and the closing phenylalanine or tryptophan. Each record gives: D gene, V gene, clone size, J gene, CDR3 protein, CDR3 DNA. The D gene is left open where the match is weak. Some rows have no size entry. The others give once, few or many, or a class for an expanded clone.

>TRBD1|TRBV29-1|few|TRBJ1-6
CSAGDREGSPLHF
TGCAGCGCTGGGGACAGGGAAGGATCACCCCTCCACTTT
>-|TRBV7-2|many|TRBJ2-3
CASSGGNTDTQYF
TGTGCCAGCAGCGGGGGCAACACAGATACGCAGTATTTT
>-|TRBV18|-|TRBJ1-5
CASSPGHDSNQPQHF
TGTGCCAGCTCACCAGGACACGATAGCAATCAGCCCCAGCATTTT
>TRBD1|TRBV7-2|many|TRBJ2-7
CASSDGQGAWEQYF
TGTGCCAGCAGCGATGGACAGGGGGCTTGGGAGCAGTACTTC
>-|TRBV7-2|many|TRBJ1-1
CASSIGGVGNTEAFF
TGTGCCAGCAGTATTGGGGGGGTGGGGAACACTGAAGCTTTCTTT
>-|TRBV12-3/TRBV12-4|many|TRBJ1-5
CASRGGINQPQHF
TGTGCCAGCCGGGGGGGGATCAATCAGCCCCAGCATTTT
>-|TRBV5-1|few|TRBJ1-1
CASSQKGEVTEAFF
TGCGCCAGCAGCCAGAAGGGGGAGGTCACTGAAGCTTTCTTT
>-|TRBV18|few|TRBJ1-1
CASSPTGGPDEAFF
TGTGCCAGCTCACCCACTGGGGGGCCCGATGAAGCTTTCTTT
>TRBD2|TRBV30|-|TRBJ2-1
CAWNPSGNHNEQFF
TGTGCCTGGAACCCTAGCGGGAACCACAATGAGCAGTTCTTC
>TRBD2|TRBV7-2|many|TRBJ2-3
CASSLVGTSQDTQYF
TGTGCCAGCAGCTTAGTTGGGACTAGCCAAGATACGCAGTATTTT
>-|TRBV19|-|TRBJ2-7
CASSMGDRPYEQYF
TGTGCCAGTAGTATGGGGGACCGGCCCTACGAGCAGTACTTC
>-|TRBV7-3|many|TRBJ2-5
CASSSSMKKTQYF
TGTGCCAGCAGCTCTTCGATGAAGAAGACCCAGTACTTC
>TRBD2|TRBV19|many|TRBJ2-2
CASSIGRDYNTGELFF
TGTGCCAGTAGTATAGGCCGGGACTATAACACCGGGGAGCTGTTTTTT
>TRBD1|TRBV12-3/TRBV12-4|few|TRBJ2-4
CASSSRTGAKDIQYF
TGTGCCAGCAGTTCCCGGACAGGGGCCAAGGACATTCAGTACTTC
>-|TRBV7-3|many|TRBJ2-2
CASSLGGANTGELFF
TGTGCCAGCAGCTTAGGCGGGGCGAACACCGGGGAGCTGTTTTTT
>TRBD2|TRBV20-1|few|TRBJ2-3
CSARTGGSELYSDTQYF
TGCAGTGCTAGAACGGGGGGATCCGAACTTTATTCAGATACGCAGTATTTT
>-|TRBV28|-|TRBJ2-7
CAGVRRRGRFYEQYF
TGTGCCGGGGTACGCAGGCGGGGGCGCTTCTACGAGCAGTACTTC
>-|TRBV13|-|TRBJ1-1
CASSPGWGITEAFF
TGTGCCAGCAGCCCCGGCTGGGGGATCACTGAAGCTTTCTTT
>-|TRBV20-1|few|TRBJ2-7
CSAPNPDSNYEQYF
TGCAGTGCCCCTAACCCGGACAGCAACTACGAGCAGTACTTC
>-|TRBV4-2|-|TRBJ2-1
CASSPVGGLPYNEQFF
TGTGCCAGCAGCCCGGTTGGGGGACTCCCCTACAATGAGCAGTTCTTC
>TRBD1|TRBV19|-|TRBJ2-1
CATRDRAEEQFF
TGTGCCACCCGGGACAGGGCGGAAGAGCAGTTCTTC
>TRBD2|TRBV12-3/TRBV12-4|many|TRBJ2-3
CASSYRLAGGRDTQYF
TGTGCCAGCAGTTACCGACTAGCGGGAGGTCGGGATACGCAGTATTTT
>-|TRBV7-2|many|TRBJ2-7
CASSLVETYEQYF
TGTGCCAGCAGCTTAGTAGAGACCTACGAGCAGTACTTC
>-|TRBV5-6|many|TRBJ2-5
CASSLQPAQETQYF
TGTGCCAGCAGCTTGCAACCCGCGCAAGAGACCCAGTACTTC
>TRBD1|TRBV6-2/TRBV6-3|-|TRBJ2-4
CASRGTGSTKNIQYF
TGTGCCAGCAGGGGGACAGGTTCGACCAAAAACATTCAGTACTTC
>-|TRBV11-3|-|TRBJ1-1
CASSLRSSPDTEAFF
TGTGCCAGCAGCCTCCGTTCGTCGCCGGACACTGAAGCTTTCTTT
>-|TRBV7-6|many|TRBJ2-1
CASSRAGKGSSYNEQFF
TGTGCCAGCAGCCGAGCGGGTAAAGGGTCCTCCTACAATGAGCAGTTCTTC
>TRBD1|TRBV28|many|TRBJ1-3
CGLQGSGNTIYF
TGTGGCCTACAGGGGTCTGGAAACACCATATATTTT
>TRBD2|TRBV7-6|few|TRBJ2-1
CASSLKVAGSYNEQFF
TGTGCCAGCAGCTTGAAGGTAGCGGGGTCCTACAATGAGCAGTTCTTC
>-|TRBV7-9|many|TRBJ1-5
CASSPIDRNQPQHF
TGTGCCAGCAGCCCTATTGACAGGAATCAGCCCCAGCATTTT
>-|TRBV7-2|many|TRBJ1-1
CASSLGGAANTEAFF
TGTGCCAGCAGCTTAGGGGGGGCGGCGAACACTGAAGCTTTCTTT
>-|TRBV2|few|TRBJ1-5
CASSESASNQPQHF
TGTGCCAGCAGTGAGTCCGCGAGCAATCAGCCCCAGCATTTT
>-|TRBV11-2|many|TRBJ1-1
CASSFNRGQNTEAFF
TGTGCCAGCAGCTTCAACCGGGGGCAGAACACTGAAGCTTTCTTT
>-|TRBV19|many|TRBJ2-5
CASRASAETQYF
TGTGCCAGTAGGGCTAGCGCAGAGACCCAGTACTTC
>-|TRBV27|few|TRBJ2-1
CASRVLAAGEQFF
TGTGCCAGCAGAGTATTGGCGGCGGGTGAGCAGTTCTTC
>TRBD2|TRBV12-5|many|TRBJ2-1
CASGFAGYGGMLAGGLEQFF
TGTGCTAGTGGTTTCGCCGGCTACGGGGGAATGCTAGCGGGGGGACTGGAGCAGTTCTTC
>TRBD1|TRBV28|few|TRBJ1-6
CATSLVNPTGDSPLHF
TGTGCCACCTCCCTAGTGAATCCGACAGGGGATTCACCCCTCCACTTT
>-|TRBV29-1|-|TRBJ2-2
CSVDRGFDTGELFF
TGCAGCGTTGATAGGGGGTTCGACACCGGGGAGCTGTTTTTT
>-|TRBV7-9|many|TRBJ2-6
CASSLLSGGANVLTF
TGTGCCAGCAGCTTACTCTCTGGTGGGGCCAACGTCCTGACTTTC
>-|TRBV7-2|many|TRBJ1-2
CASSFPGLASYGYTF
TGTGCCAGCAGCTTCCCGGGTCTTGCGAGCTATGGCTACACCTTC
>-|TRBV28|many|TRBJ1-5
CASSSLQPQHF
TGTGCCAGCAGTTCCTTACAGCCCCAGCATTTT
>-|TRBV11-2|many|TRBJ1-1
CASSLRRGAGTEAFF
TGTGCCAGCAGCCTTAGGAGGGGGGCCGGCACTGAAGCTTTCTTT
>-|TRBV12-3/TRBV12-4|many|TRBJ1-2
CASSKSSRAYGYTF
TGTGCCAGCAGTAAATCCAGTCGCGCCTATGGCTACACCTTC
>TRBD1|TRBV12-5|many|TRBJ1-3
CASGYLGTGPRVTGNTIYF
TGTGCTAGTGGTTATCTCGGGACAGGACCTAGGGTGACTGGAAACACCATATATTTT
>-|TRBV7-9|few|TRBJ1-1
CASSLALGLSTEAFF
TGTGCCAGCAGCTTAGCGCTGGGTTTGAGCACTGAAGCTTTCTTT
>-|TRBV7-2|few|TRBJ2-2
CASRRDSSNTGELFF
TGTGCCAGCAGACGTGACTCATCGAACACCGGGGAGCTGTTTTTT
>TRBD1|TRBV29-1|-|TRBJ1-2
CSAGQAAYGYTF
TGCAGCGCCGGACAGGCGGCCTATGGCTACACCTTC
>TRBD1|TRBV4-2|few|TRBJ1-1
CASSRGTERTEAFF
TGTGCCAGCAGCCGGGGGACAGAACGGACTGAAGCTTTCTTT
>-|TRBV4-2|many|TRBJ2-2
CASSQVQEYTGELFF
TGTGCCAGCAGCCAAGTTCAAGAGTACACCGGGGAGCTGTTTTTT
>TRBD2|TRBV5-4|few|TRBJ2-5
CASSLTTLAAQETQYF
TGTGCCAGCAGCTTGACAACCCTAGCGGCCCAAGAGACCCAGTACTTC